This TCR beta chain was recovered during a study of identical twins. Germline V gene sequence: CDR1 SGHRS, CDR2 YFSETQ. V shed 4 bases, J shed 2 bases, and the junction held 4 bases outside the gene matches. The CDR3 extends over 14 amino acids. Each cDNA held unique molecular identifiers, and template switching gave it a universal primer site. From the 5' RACE reads, TCRdb called clonotypes with MiXCR, one entry per CDR3 protein. The sample shows 350,000 to 600,000 distinct CDR3 sequences, 13% to 15% of them seen only once. The sample was also reused in another study, on yellow fever vaccine responses in identical twins.

The receptor was isolated from a woman aged 18-35 years in good health. The sample taken for sequencing was CD4+ T cells sorted from blood. This chain links TRBV5-1 with TRBJ2-3; 7 bases fit TRBD2. The CDR3 sequence is CASSAGLNTDTQYF. The CDR3 DNA sequence: TGCGCCAGCAGCGCGGGACTAAACACAGATACGCAGTATTTT.